This TCR beta chain is drawn from a study of regulatory T cells in long-lasting Graves disease. Study summary: The criterion for persistent Graves' disease was over 5 years of antithyroid drugs with positive TSH receptor antibodies. The study, taken as a whole, reports: Small sample size may have lowered accuracy.

The CDR3 runs 13 residues. V was shortened by 6 bases and J by 8 bases, with 16 bases between the two germline ends. The germline CDR1 and CDR2 sequences are MDHEN and SYDVKM. The time point was: persistent/refractory GD, antithyroid drugs over 5 years with positive TRAb. PBMCs provided the RNA from which the TCR library was made. Guidelines of the American Thyroid Association were used to diagnose Graves' disease. In its sample, this clonotype was seen many times. Antigen specificity is unknown. Arm-PCR of CDR3 regions and iRepertoire HTBI primers were the basis on which TCR beta libraries were built. TCRdb recomputed calls from the multiplex PCR reads with MiXCR, one row per CDR3 protein. The sample records about 400,000 distinct CDR3 sequences, around 20% being singletons.

Here the sequenced sample was peripheral blood mononuclear cells (PBMCs), taken when the disease was refractory, from a patient treated with antithyroid drugs. This chain connects TRBV28 to TRBJ1-2; D possibly corresponds to TRBD1 (6 bases). This TCR was recovered from a female donor with Graves disease. The CDR3 sequence: CASRNIAGEGYTF. CDR3 nucleotide sequence: TGTGCCAGCAGAAACATAGCAGGGGAGGGCTACACCTTC.